Detailed here is one TCR beta chain. Its antigen is unidentified. The data derive from a study of lymphopenia after photon versus proton radiotherapy. Study results and caveats: After the lymphocyte nadir, photon-treated repertoires showed oligoclonal expansion, especially of CD8+ Temra cells. Proton therapy kept repertoires fairly stable, unlike photons, which gained effector/memory cells.

Assay used: immunoSEQ multiplex PCR; TCRdb lists only in-frame clones, some missing. The data contain around 20,000 clones, 90% to 95% of them singletons. Trimming at V came to 1 base and at J to 6 bases, leaving 2 bases not matched to a gene. CDR3 length: 14 residues. Germline V CDR1 and CDR2: GTSNPN, SVGIG (reference sequence). Material: peripheral blood, obtained from a patient treated with photon-based radiotherapy. This TCR was sampled from a man aged 55 to 69 with pancreatic cancer. The chain recombines TRBV30 with TRBJ1-6, with 8 bases aligning to TRBD1. In nucleotides, the CDR3 is TGTGCCTGGAGTGGACAGGGGAGTAATTCACCCCTCCACTTT. Protein sequence: CAWSGQGSNSPLHF.